This T cell receptor (beta chain) was recorded in a study of PD-1 blockade in classical Hodgkin lymphoma. Stated time point: cycle 4 day 1 (C4D1), after five to seven weeks of nivolumab. Relapse after autologous stem cell transplantation occurred in every patient, and brentuximab vedotin exposure varied. Reported best responses ranged across complete response, partial response or progressive disease. CDR3 length equals 14 residues. Trimming took 0 bases from V and 7 from J, leaving 10 bases between them. From germline, CDR1 is SGDLS and CDR2 YYNGEE. The table came from immunoSEQ multiplex PCR; TCRdb's copy has only in-frame clones and leaves some out. The sample records roughly 64,000 clones, about 90% being singletons. Overall study results and limits: By C4D1, CD4+ diversity increased significantly, especially in complete responders. Newly diagnosed and completely responding patients shared comparable baseline diversity.

Regarding this clone: What it binds is unknown.

The sequences come from peripheral blood mononuclear cells (PBMCs), collected before the fourth cycle of nivolumab. The chain has TRBV9 and TRBJ1-4, with D uncertain. This clonotype was obtained from a human donor with classical Hodgkin lymphoma. The CDR3: CASSVEGLGEKLFF. The CDR3 region has the DNA TGTGCCAGCAGCGTAGAGGGCTTGGGTGAAAAACTGTTTTTT.